This TCR beta chain was obtained from a study of identical twins. This clonotype was found a few times. The antigen remains undetermined. Using its own MiXCR run on the 5' RACE reads, TCRdb lists one record per CDR3 protein. The table shows hundreds of thousands of distinct CDR3 sequences, with roughly a tenth occurring only once. Study-level points and caveats: Conclusions were based on cross-sectional statistical analysis, without following the same donors. The presence of invariant MAIT and iNKT cells could partly confound analyses of zero-insertion sequences.

Sequenced input: memory (CD45RO+) T cells sorted from blood. The sequence derives from a young woman in good health.

The CDR3 region has the DNA TGCGCCAGCAGCTTGGGAAGTCAGGGGAGGGTTTTGGAGCAGTACTTC. Translation: CASSLGSQGRVLEQYF. The rearrangement joins TRBV5-1 to TRBJ2-7; maybe TRBD2 (7 bases). V was shortened by 0 bases and J by 7 bases, with 20 bases between the two germline ends. The CDR3 is made up of 16 amino acids. Germline CDR1 SGHRS, CDR2 YFSETQ.